The TCR beta chain under discussion was sequenced for a study of T cells after yellow fever vaccination. Points from the study as a whole: The secondary T-cell response peaked on day 5, not day 15, but was weaker. Some clonotypes were seen in both the CD4 and the CD8 compartments. These made up a small share and likely arose from convergent recombination. The study re-detected most primary-vaccination clones after the booster (nearly 97% CD4, 88% CD8).

This clonotype showed up many times. Its antigen is undetermined. The germline CDR1 and CDR2 sequences are ENHRY and SYGVKD. This CDR3 contains 17 residues. Trimming at V came to 2 bases and at J to 2 bases, leaving 6 bases not matched to a gene. TCRdb redid the calling of the 5' RACE reads with MiXCR, one entry per CDR3 protein. In the table there are 150,000 or so distinct CDR3 sequences, 6% to 7.5% of which are singletons. This TCR was sampled from a man in his late teens or twenties who received the YFV17D yellow fever vaccine. The V gene is TRBV10-3, the J gene TRBJ2-3; TRBD2 matches at 11 bases. The sequencing used CD4+ T cells sorted from PBMCs, collected 4 to 5 days after the first yellow fever vaccination. The CDR3 sequence: CAISEQKTSGNTDTQYF. In DNA, the CDR3 is TGTGCCATCAGTGAGCAGAAGACTAGCGGGAACACAGATACGCAGTATTTT.